This T cell receptor beta chain was identified in a study of beta chain features in type 1 diabetes. The study, taken as a whole, reports: TCRB CDR3s were moderately but significantly shorter in Type 1 diabetes patients in all four CD4+ subsets.

The CDR3 contains 15 residues. Germline loops: CDR1 LNHDA, CDR2 SQIVND (reference sequence). With V trimmed by 1 base and J by 6 bases, 8 bases remained unmatched. The entirety of the isolated RNA underwent reverse transcription, so expressed TCRB transcripts were sequenced. Generated by immunoSEQ multiplex PCR, the TCRdb table keeps only in-frame clones and is missing some. Here the sample spans under 300,000 clones, 11% to 15% being singletons. As for this clone: Antigen: not known.

Sequencing input: naive CD4+ T cells from blood. The chain combines TRBV19 with TRBJ2-7, with 8 bases matching TRBD1. This receptor was identified in a man in his thirties or forties with type 1 diabetes. The DNA of the CDR3 is TGTGCCAGTAGTATAGGGGGACAGGCCTTTGGCGAGCAGTACTTC. Translating it yields CASSIGGQAFGEQYF.